The 23 T cell receptor beta chains listed next were all sequenced from one sample in a study of blood T cells in healthy people across ages. Primed by a sample-barcoded 5' primer and a J-beta primer mix, a second PCR proceeded for 7 to 11 cycles. TCRdb re-called the 5' RACE reads with MiXCR, one entry per CDR3 protein. The table lists about a million distinct CDR3 sequences, about 53% of them singletons. Input material: blood. The receptors originated from a woman aged 55-69 years in good health.

The V gene is TRBV29-1, the J gene TRBJ2-3; D is perhaps TRBD1 or TRBD2 (6 bases each). The germline V gene has CDR1 SQVTM and CDR2 ANQGSEA. CDR3 length: 13 amino acids. V was clipped by 8 bases and J by 2 bases, with 14 bases between them. CDR3 amino acids: CSSGADFTDTQYF. The CDR3 nucleotides read TGCAGCTCGGGGGCCGATTTCACAGATACGCAGTATTTT.

This chain uses TRBV29-1 with TRBJ1-2; no definite D call. This CDR3 is built from 12 residues. Trimming removed 4 bases at V and 4 bases at J, with 10 bases between. CDR1 SQVTM and CDR2 ANQGSEA come from the germline V gene. The CDR3 sequence: CSVASRGYGYTF. In DNA form, the CDR3 reads TGCAGCGTTGCTTCGCGGGGCTATGGCTACACCTTC.

The sample holds a few counts of this clonotype. The chain joins TRBV12-3 or TRBV12-4 to TRBJ2-6, with 11 positions matching TRBD2. V lost 5 bases to trimming and J lost 1 base; unmatched junction nucleotides: 4. This CDR3 comprises 17 residues. CDR3 DNA: TGTGCCAGCAGTACTAGCGGGAGAGGATCTGGGGCCAACGTCCTGACTTTC. It is translated as CASSTSGRGSGANVLTF.

The table lists this clonotype with a few counts. The chain joins TRBV20-1 to TRBJ2-6; D is undetermined. V was trimmed by 3 bases and J by 4 bases, leaving 16 bases between them. The CDR3 has 16 amino acids. Germline lookup yields CDR1 DFQATT and CDR2 SNEGSKA (reference sequence). The CDR3 DNA reads as TGCAGTGCTAGCAGCCCCCGGGTCTCCGGGGCCAACGTCCTGACTTTC. Translated: CSASSPRVSGANVLTF.

This sequence joins TRBV5-1 and TRBJ2-7; a possible D gene is TRBD2 (5 bases). V lost 3 bases and J 2 bases, leaving 12 bases between the germline ends. The CDR3 loop spans 14 amino acids. Germline V gene data show CDR1 as SGHRS and CDR2 as YFSETQ. The CDR3 protein is CASSYREAPYEQYF. The CDR3 DNA is TGCGCCAGCAGCTATCGGGAAGCCCCCTACGAGCAGTACTTC.

V usage is TRBV20-1 and J usage is TRBJ2-6; D is perhaps TRBD1 (7 bases). Germline CDR1 is DFQATT and CDR2 is SNEGSKA (reference sequence). V was cut by 3 bases and J by 4 bases, with 16 bases left in between. There are 16 residues in the CDR3. The CDR3 sequence is CSASLGGGGGANVLTF. The CDR3 DNA follows: TGCAGTGCTAGTCTTGGAGGGGGCGGGGGGGCCAACGTCCTGACTTTC.

The rearrangement links TRBV5-4 to TRBJ2-7; 9 bases map to TRBD2. The CDR3 extends over 15 amino acids. Germline CDR1 and CDR2: SGHNT and YYREEE (reference sequence). The V segment lost 4 bases and the J segment 3 bases; nucleotides outside the gene matches: 8. CDR3 sequence: CASSRGASGIYEQYF. The CDR3 DNA reads as TGTGCCAGCAGCCGGGGCGCTAGCGGGATCTACGAGCAGTACTTC.

V and J are TRBV6-6 and TRBJ2-6, with D possibly matching TRBD1 (6 bases). V lost 8 bases and J lost 0, with 17 bases in between. The CDR3 totals 17 residues. Germline values: CDR1 MNHNY, CDR2 SVGAGI (reference sequence). CDR3 amino acids: CASLVAGVASGANVLTF. For the CDR3, the DNA is TGTGCCAGCCTGGTGGCAGGGGTCGCCTCTGGGGCCAACGTCCTGACTTTC.

The chain couples TRBV7-8 to TRBJ2-5; D unclear. The V gene lost 2 bases and the J gene lost 1 base, with 8 bases spanning the gap. The CDR3 loop spans 14 amino acids. CDR1 is SGHVS and CDR2 is FQNEAQ in the germline V gene. The CDR3 region is CASSLTNVQETQYF. Written as DNA, the CDR3 is TGTGCCAGCAGCTTAACCAACGTCCAAGAGACCCAGTACTTC.

This clonotype was picked up a small number of times. The chain recombines TRBV3-1 with TRBJ1-2; D remains ambiguous. Germline lookup yields CDR1 LGHDT and CDR2 YNNKEL (reference sequence). Between the trimmed V and J ends, which lost 4 bases and 6 bases, there was a span of 6 bases. CDR3 length equals 11 residues. CDR3 sequence (DNA): TGTGCCAGCAGCCGCCAGAATGGCTACACCTTC. Residues: CASSRQNGYTF.

The chain links TRBV20-1 to TRBJ2-7; D is unresolved. Germline CDR1 DFQATT, CDR2 SNEGSKA (reference sequence). This CDR3 contains 12 residues. V shed 6 bases and J shed 4 bases, with 13 bases lying between them. DNA of the CDR3: TGCAGTGCCAGGTCACATTGGTACGAGCAGTACTTC. Protein: CSARSHWYEQYF.

Only a few counts were recorded for this clonotype. The CDR3 here is CANKKETGGKGEQFF. Here the CDR3 DNA reads TGTGCCAATAAAAAGGAGACAGGGGGGAAGGGTGAGCAGTTCTTC. The chain links TRBV2 to TRBJ2-1; 9 bases map to TRBD1. The CDR3 runs to 15 residues. Germline CDR1 is SNHLY and CDR2 is FYNNEI. Germline trimming cut 10 bases from V and 9 bases from J; bases unmatched to any gene: 16.

This rearrangement joins TRBV4-1 to TRBJ1-1; tentatively, D is TRBD1 (6 bases). Trimming took off 1 base at V and 1 base at J, with 10 bases between the two ends. The CDR3 covers 15 residues. Germline CDR1 MGHRA, CDR2 YSYEKL. The chain's CDR3 is CASSQVKGGNTEAFF. CDR3 nucleotide sequence: TGCGCCAGCAGCCAAGTGAAAGGGGGGAACACTGAAGCTTTCTTT.

The chain combines TRBV4-1 with TRBJ2-4, with TRBD1 matching 10 bases. Losses at the gene ends were 2 bases for V and 5 bases for J; bases not matched to a gene: 6. The CDR3 has 16 amino acids. Germline CDR1 is MGHRA and CDR2 is YSYEKL. This CDR3 is CASSQKAGTGENIQYF. The CDR3 coding sequence is TGCGCCAGCAGCCAAAAAGCCGGGACAGGGGAAAACATTCAGTACTTC.

The chain recombines TRBV28 with TRBJ2-5; the D call may be TRBD1 or TRBD2 (5 bases each). The J call may be in error: the DNA end matches TRBJ2-7 better. The CDR3 consists of 17 residues. Germline CDR1 is MDHEN and CDR2 is SYDVKM. In nucleotides, the CDR3 is TGTGCCAGCAGTTTGCCGGCAAGGGGACGATCCTACTACGAGCAGTACTTC. Encoded protein: CASSLPARGRSYYEQYF.

The genes are TRBV4-1 and TRBJ2-7; D is undetermined. The germline V and J ends were trimmed by 1 base and 3 bases, with 10 bases remaining between them. The CDR3 sequence is 14 residues long. Germline CDR1 MGHRA, CDR2 YSYEKL. This CDR3 is CASSQGAGFYEQYF. The CDR3 coding sequence is TGCGCCAGCAGCCAAGGTGCAGGTTTCTACGAGCAGTACTTC.

This chain joins TRBV7-2 and TRBJ2-7; TRBD2 agrees at 8 bases. The CDR3 has 15 residues. Per the germline V gene, CDR1 is SGHTA and CDR2 is FQGNSA. With 0 bases clipped from V and 3 bases from J, the junction kept 4 bases outside the gene matches. The CDR3 is CTSSLATSGHYEQYF. The CDR3, as DNA: TGTACCAGCAGCTTAGCCACTAGCGGCCACTACGAGCAGTACTTC.

J is TRBJ1-2 and V is TRBV7-3; unclear D gene. The V end lost 1 base, the J end lost 7 bases, and 10 bases lay between the germline ends. The CDR3 sequence is 13 residues long. In germline, CDR1 is SGHTA, CDR2 FQGTGA. The CDR3 region has the DNA TGTGCCAGCAGCTTAAACGTCAAGAGTGGCTACACCTTC. It is translated as CASSLNVKSGYTF.

This chain links TRBV6-1 with TRBJ2-1; 8 bases map to TRBD1. The CDR3 spans 16 residues. Germline loops: CDR1 MNHNS, CDR2 SASEGT. V was clipped by 4 bases and J by 13 bases; unmatched bases: 18. The CDR3 protein is CASSGSTGAATETQFF. CDR3 in DNA: TGTGCCAGCAGTGGATCGACAGGGGCCGCTACGGAGACCCAGTTCTTC.

The chain joins TRBV10-3 to TRBJ2-3; D possibly corresponds to TRBD2 (5 bases). The CDR3 sequence is 14 residues long. The V gene's germline CDR1 is ENHRY and CDR2 SYGVKD. Trimming took off 7 bases at V and 1 base at J, with 12 bases between the two ends. CDR3 sequence: CAITPSGGTDTQYF. CDR3 DNA sequence: TGTGCCATCACCCCCAGCGGAGGCACAGATACGCAGTATTTT.

This clonotype was counted a few times. This chain connects TRBV20-1 to TRBJ2-5; no reliable D call. Germline CDR1 is DFQATT and CDR2 is SNEGSKA (reference sequence). The V end lost 6 bases, the J end lost 6 bases, and 20 bases lay between the germline ends. This CDR3 is 14 amino acids long. The CDR3, as DNA: TGCAGTGCCCTTCGGCCTCCGGCAGGAAAGACCCAGTACTTC. The encoded protein is CSALRPPAGKTQYF.

In its sample, this clonotype was seen a few times. The chain joins TRBV29-1 to TRBJ2-3; D is unclear. Germline V gene data show CDR1 as SQVTM and CDR2 as ANQGSEA. The CDR3 totals 14 residues. Trimming removed 4 bases at V and 2 bases at J, with 13 bases between. Here the CDR3 reads CSVADGRVTDTQYF. The CDR3 nucleotides are TGCAGCGTTGCAGATGGTAGGGTCACAGATACGCAGTATTTT.

This clonotype was seen only a few times. This chain joins TRBV29-1 and TRBJ2-3; D remains unclear. V lost 3 bases to trimming and J lost 2 bases, with 24 bases between them. Germline loops: CDR1 SQVTM, CDR2 ANQGSEA. The CDR3 totals 18 residues. This chain's CDR3 is CSVDPGGLDGRFTDTQYF. CDR3 DNA sequence: TGCAGCGTTGACCCTGGCGGTCTGGACGGAAGATTCACAGATACGCAGTATTTT.